This TCR beta chain was obtained from a study of metastatic and nonmetastatic thyroid tumors. About the study: Malignant thyroid and benign thyroid patients provided blood and tumor or nodule tissue whose repertoires were compared.

In the original processing: The distant-metastasis classifier for papillary thyroid cancer was built from CDR3 differences across clinicopathological groups. Using MiXCR, TCRdb reanalyzed the PCR reads. TCRdb assigned the V and J calls; the authors' analysis was not used. This table has 15,000 or so clones, 3.5% to 4.5% appearing once. General study results and limits: Malignant tumors reportedly showed significantly higher TCR beta diversity than benign nodules in both blood and tumor.

No treatment had been given to any patient before thyroid surgery. Germline V gene data show CDR1 as DFQATT and CDR2 as SNEGSKA (reference sequence). CDR3 length: 17 residues. V dropped 3 bases and J dropped 2; count of bases not matched to a gene: 9. Comments on this clone: Its antigen remains unknown.

The sample was tumor tissue. This chain links TRBV20-1 with TRBJ2-3, with 12 bases aligning to TRBD2. The clonotype was recovered from a female donor with papillary thyroid cancer or a benign thyroid nodule (not recorded which). Some clones in this sample may be carry-over from other donors' samples. This CDR3 reads CSARRLAGESPTDTQYF. The CDR3 DNA sequence: TGCAGTGCTAGGAGACTAGCGGGGGAGAGCCCCACAGATACGCAGTATTTT.